The present T cell receptor (beta chain) was sequenced within a study of CD8 T cells in ankylosing spondylitis. V shed 5 bases and J shed 6 bases, with 19 bases lying between them. The CDR3 totals 14 residues. Germline values: CDR1 DFQATT, CDR2 SNEGSKA (reference sequence). Preparation of TCR beta libraries was done by quantitative 5'-RACE with molecular barcodes. TCRdb reanalysed the 5' RACE reads using MiXCR and keeps one entry per CDR3 protein. The table lists hundreds of thousands of distinct CDR3 sequences, over 9.5% of them singletons. Study conclusions and caveats: In synovial fluid and blood from reactive arthritis, some motif variants were previously reported. The disease-linked clones had a CD8+ phenotype and low blood frequencies. The study identified a TCR beta motif of roughly eight highly homologous variants that appeared characteristic of ankylosing spondylitis blood. There was reportedly significant enrichment of clones that were disease-linked in matched ankylosing spondylitis synovial fluid.

Details on this clonotype: Its antigen is still unknown.

Sequences were obtained from blood, either unsorted or a sorted T cell fraction (not recorded which). The V and J genes are TRBV20-1 and TRBJ1-2; no clear D. The TCR originated in a male donor with ankylosing spondylitis. The CDR3 protein is CSARSVGTRNGYTF. As DNA, the CDR3 is TGCAGTGCTCGATCCGTCGGAACGAGAAATGGCTACACCTTC.